This T cell receptor beta chain was sequenced in a study of radiotherapy plus CTLA-4 blockade in lung cancer. Chemo-refractory metastatic non-small-cell lung cancer patients received focal radiation with ipilimumab CTLA-4 blockade. Some clones are missing from TCRdb's copy, which holds only in-frame ones; the method was immunoSEQ multiplex PCR. The sample has tens of thousands of clones; approximately 79% are singletons. The germline V gene has CDR1 SEHNR and CDR2 FQNEAQ (reference sequence). The CDR3 consists of 17 residues. Trimming took 3 bases from V and 5 from J, leaving 22 bases between them. This sequence joins TRBV7-9 and TRBJ2-5, with D possibly being TRBD1 (5 bases). Sequenced here: peripheral blood, sampled from a patient treated with radiotherapy plus ipilimumab. This sequence was found in a human donor with non-small cell lung cancer who had stable disease on radiotherapy plus ipilimumab. CDR3 in amino acids: CASSFIPPAVAGETQYF. The CDR3 region has the DNA TGTGCCAGCAGCTTTATTCCACCGGCGGTCGCAGGGGAGACCCAGTACTTC.